This TCR beta chain was identified during a study of T cell responses to AZD1222 COVID-19 vaccine listed by TCRdb under 2021. With regard to the full study: Because spike-specific TCR depth and breadth did not differ between the two schedules, AZD1222 recipients who got a second dose at roughly 4 weeks were pooled with those who got a second dose at roughly 12 weeks. TCR sequencing was performed for about 250 trial participants, of whom about 200 were given two doses of AZD1222 and around 26 were given two doses of MenACWY control vaccine. Trial participants were enrolled into age subgroups of 18-55, 56-69 and 70-plus years, which contained roughly 150, 30 and 60 TCR-sequenced participants, respectively.

Trimming leaves V shorter by 4 bases and J shorter by 1 base, with the junction holding 8 bases beyond the gene matches. According to the germline V gene, CDR1 reads ENHRY and CDR2 reads SYGVKD. The CDR3 numbers 16 residues from cysteine through phenylalanine. Kept here is only the CDR3 DNA, which spans 48 bases and is read in frame from base 1. The CDR3 regions of human TCRbeta chains were subjected to immunosequencing. The source study handled its data this way. TCRs in the repertoires were matched against a reference library of SARS-CoV-2-specific TCRs that had been generated with the MIRA antigen-specificity platform. Breadth meant the fraction of unique TCRs that were SARS-CoV-2-associated, whereas depth meant the fraction of total T cells that were SARS-CoV-2-associated. Using the MIRA data, every spike-specific TCR was mapped to the spike region that the TCR reacted to and assigned to either a CD4 or a CD8 class. Log10-transformed breadth and depth values were compared by one-way ANOVA with Sidak's multiple comparisons tests. The table comes from immuneACCESS by way of TCRdb, which keeps in-frame sequences with V and J called. Part of the clones is missing from these tables; in studies checked, under half for an unresolved V gene and the rest for unknown reasons. V, J and clone size derive from that table, while D and trimming were established from the DNA sequence. The sample data list about 110,000 clones, and around 90% of these were observed just once. The ten largest clones capture around 4.8% of the sample.

A note on this clone: This clone's antigen is unknown. No clone much larger than this one lies a single base away; base qualities are absent.

What the study reported, not specific to this receptor: Conclusions about previously exposed vaccinees are limited, since just a handful of AZD1222 recipients were seropositive for SARS-CoV-2 at baseline. The vaccine-associated CD4 TCRs covered the entire spike protein, and the dominant responses fell in regions 160-218 and 743-854. After two AZD1222 doses, both the breadth and the depth of spike-specific TCRs were significantly higher than at day 0 and than in MenACWY recipients. No day 14 peak-response samples were available, so repertoires were characterized only after the peak T cell response. In the small 56-69-year group, the increase in depth fell short of significance, most likely because of low power. Most participants were white British and females outnumbered males, and the authors suggested that clonal diversity may have been underestimated. Epitopes outside the regions mutated in the B.1.351 and B.1.1.7 variants were reportedly recognized by nearly half of the unique spike-specific TCRs.

Explained via the paper, the time point label denotes: baseline before first vaccination. The vaccinee samples were drawn from two UK trials, COV001 and COV002, one of which was a single-blind randomized controlled phase 2/3 trial testing AZD1222 (ChAdOx1 nCoV-19) in healthy adults. Trial participant PBMC samples were collected at day 0 and day 28 after the second dose for TCRbeta chain sequencing. This chain is built from TRBV10-3 and TRBJ2-3; TRBD1 fits 7 bases in the junction. The source of this sequence is an adult in good health. Specimen: peripheral blood, collected on day 0 of AZD1222 vaccination. The encoded CDR3 is CAISASPGQGTDTQYF. The bases read TGTGCCATCAGTGCCTCCCCCGGACAGGGCACAGATACGCAGTATTTT.